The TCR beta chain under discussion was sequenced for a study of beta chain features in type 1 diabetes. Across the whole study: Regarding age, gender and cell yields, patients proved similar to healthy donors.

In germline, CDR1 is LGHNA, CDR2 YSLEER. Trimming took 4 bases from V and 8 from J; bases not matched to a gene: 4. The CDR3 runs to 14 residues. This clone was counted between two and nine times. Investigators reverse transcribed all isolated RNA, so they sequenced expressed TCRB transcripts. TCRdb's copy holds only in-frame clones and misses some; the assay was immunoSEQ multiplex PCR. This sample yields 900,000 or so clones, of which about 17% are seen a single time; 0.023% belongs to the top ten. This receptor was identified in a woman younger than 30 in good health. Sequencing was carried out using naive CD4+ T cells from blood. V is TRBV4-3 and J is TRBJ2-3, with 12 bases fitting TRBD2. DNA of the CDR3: TGCGCCAGCAGCCGGGGGACTAGCGGGTCTACGCAGTATTTT. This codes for CASSRGTSGSTQYF.